These 4 T cell receptor beta chains came from one sample sequenced in a study of CD8 T cells in Susac syndrome. It was with random hexamers that 0.5 to 1 ug RNA was reverse transcribed. TCRdb called the immunoSEQ multiplex PCR reads again in MiXCR, with one record for every CDR3 protein. Among around 200,000 distinct CDR3 sequences listed, 90% to 97% were seen once. Sequenced material: CD4+ T cells from PBMCs. These receptors were collected from a human donor with multiple sclerosis.

The chain carries TRBV20-1 and TRBJ1-2; D is undetermined. Germline CDR1 is DFQATT and CDR2 is SNEGSKA (reference sequence). This CDR3 contains 14 residues. Trimming shortened V by 7 bases and J by 3 bases, and 18 bases separated the two germline ends. CDR3: CSGSQGTIYYGYTF. The CDR3 DNA reads TGCAGTGGCTCCCAAGGCACGATATACTATGGCTACACCTTC.

The V gene is TRBV5-1, the J gene TRBJ1-2; D is perhaps TRBD1 (6 bases). V shed 4 bases and J shed 2 bases, with 15 bases lying between them. Germline values: CDR1 SGHRS, CDR2 YFSETQ. The CDR3 is 15 residues long. Here the CDR3 reads CASSPVPQGNYGYTF. The CDR3 nucleotides are TGCGCCAGCAGCCCAGTACCACAGGGAAACTATGGCTACACCTTC.

The genes are TRBV20-1 and TRBJ1-4; the D gene is possibly TRBD1 (5 bases). Germline lookup yields CDR1 DFQATT and CDR2 SNEGSKA (reference sequence). The V end was cut by 0 bases, the J end by 0 bases, with 11 bases between. The CDR3 consists of 16 residues. The CDR3 sequence: CSARDRADATNEKLFF. The DNA of the CDR3 is TGCAGTGCTAGAGACAGGGCGGATGCAACTAATGAAAAACTGTTTTTT.

The chain recombines TRBV19 with TRBJ2-1; TRBD1 matches at 11 bases. V was clipped by 5 bases and J by 12 bases; unmatched bases: 9. The germline CDR1 and CDR2 sequences are LNHDA and SQIVND (reference sequence). There are 14 residues in the CDR3. The DNA of the CDR3 is TGTGCCAGTAGTGCCGGACAGGGGGCGGGTACGCAGTTCTTC. Translated, it gives CASSAGQGAGTQFF. The whole variable domain, remainder taken from reference TRBV19 and TRBJ2-1, is DGGITQSPKYLFRKEGQNVTLSCEQNLNHDAMYWYRQDPGQGLRLIYYSQIVNDFQKGDIAEGYSVSREKKESFPLTVTSAQKNPTAFYLCASSAGQGAGTQFFGPGTRLTVL.